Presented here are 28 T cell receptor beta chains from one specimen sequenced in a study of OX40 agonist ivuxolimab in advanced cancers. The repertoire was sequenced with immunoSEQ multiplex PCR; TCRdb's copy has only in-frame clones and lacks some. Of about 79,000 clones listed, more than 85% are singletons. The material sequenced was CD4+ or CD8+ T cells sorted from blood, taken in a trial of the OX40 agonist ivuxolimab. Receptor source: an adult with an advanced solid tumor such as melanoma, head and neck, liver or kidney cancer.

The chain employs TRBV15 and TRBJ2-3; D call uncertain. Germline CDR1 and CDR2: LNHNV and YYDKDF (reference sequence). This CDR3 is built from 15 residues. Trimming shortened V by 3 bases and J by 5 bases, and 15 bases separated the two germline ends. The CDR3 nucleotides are TGTGCCACCAGCAGCGATACCCTTAAGGAAGATACGCAGTATTTT. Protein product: CATSSDTLKEDTQYF.

The CDR3 DNA is TGCGCCAGCAGTGTGGCCGGGGAGCTGTTTTTT. Translation: CASSVAGELFF. The rearrangement uses TRBV10-2 and TRBJ2-2; no clear D gene. The CDR3 runs to 11 residues. Trimming shortened V by 4 bases and J by 6 bases, and 3 bases separated the two germline ends. CDR1 and CDR2 from the germline V gene are WSHSY and SAAADI.

DNA of the CDR3: TGTGCCAGTAGGGAGGCAGGCAAAAACATTCAGTACTTC. This encodes CASREAGKNIQYF. This chain connects TRBV19 to TRBJ2-4, with TRBD2 as a possible D gene (5 bases). The CDR3 contains 13 residues. CDR1 LNHDA and CDR2 SQIVND come from the germline V gene (reference sequence). The V end lost 6 bases, the J end lost 3 bases, and 9 bases lay between the germline ends.

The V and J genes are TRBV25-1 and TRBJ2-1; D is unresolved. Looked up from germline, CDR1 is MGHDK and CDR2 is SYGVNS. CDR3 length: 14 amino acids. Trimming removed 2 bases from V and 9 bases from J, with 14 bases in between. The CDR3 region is CASSEGRPLGEQFF. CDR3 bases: TGTGCCAGCAGTGAAGGACGCCCTTTAGGTGAGCAGTTCTTC.

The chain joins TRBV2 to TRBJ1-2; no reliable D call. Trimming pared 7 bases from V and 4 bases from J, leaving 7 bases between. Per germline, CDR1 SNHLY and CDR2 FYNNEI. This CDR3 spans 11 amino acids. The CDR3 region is CASKQSYGYTF. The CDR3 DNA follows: TGTGCCAGCAAACAAAGCTATGGCTACACCTTC.

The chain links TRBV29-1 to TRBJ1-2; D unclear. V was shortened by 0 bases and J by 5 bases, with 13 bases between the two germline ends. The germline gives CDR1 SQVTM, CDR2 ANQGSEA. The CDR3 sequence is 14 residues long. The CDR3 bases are TGCAGCGTTGAAGATAGGTGGACGTCTTATGGCTACACCTTC. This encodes CSVEDRWTSYGYTF.

CDR3 sequence: CASSPERCSGNTIYF. The CDR3 DNA sequence: TGTGCCAGCAGCCCAGAACGGTGCTCTGGAAACACCATATATTTT. V and J are TRBV7-3 and TRBJ1-3; D ambiguous. Germline CDR1 SGHTA, CDR2 FQGTGA. CDR3 length equals 15 residues. Trimming pared 5 bases from V and 0 bases from J, leaving 11 bases between. The whole variable domain, remainder taken from reference TRBV7-3 and TRBJ1-3, is GAGVSQTPSNKVTEKGKYVELRCDPISGHTALYWYRQSLGQGPEFLIYFQGTGAADDSGLPNDRFFAVRPEGSVSTLKIQRTERGDSAVYLCASSPERCSGNTIYFGEGSWLTVV.

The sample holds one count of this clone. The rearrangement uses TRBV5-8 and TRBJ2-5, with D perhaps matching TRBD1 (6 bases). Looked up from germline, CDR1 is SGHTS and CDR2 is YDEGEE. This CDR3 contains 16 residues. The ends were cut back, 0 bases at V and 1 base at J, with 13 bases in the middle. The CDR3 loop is CASSLDPRGAQETQYF. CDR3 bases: TGTGCCAGCAGCTTGGACCCCAGGGGCGCCCAAGAGACCCAGTACTTC.

The CDR3 protein is CASREEGIYGYTF. CDR3 DNA: TGCGCCAGCAGGGAAGAAGGGATCTATGGCTACACCTTC. The chain links TRBV5-1 to TRBJ1-2; D unclear. The ends were cut back, 5 bases at V and 4 bases at J, with 12 bases in the middle. CDR3 length: 13 amino acids. Per the germline V gene, CDR1 is SGHRS and CDR2 is YFSETQ.

CDR3 in amino acids: CASRSLGMNEQFF. The CDR3 DNA follows: TGCGCCAGCAGGTCACTAGGTATGAATGAGCAGTTCTTC. The chain links TRBV5-1 to TRBJ2-1; perhaps TRBD2 as D (5 bases). CDR3 length: 13 amino acids. V was shortened by 5 bases and J by 7 bases, with 13 bases between the two germline ends. Germline values: CDR1 SGHRS, CDR2 YFSETQ. Combining the CDR3 with reference TRBV5-1 and TRBJ2-1 gives the whole variable domain KAGVTQTPRYLIKTRGQQVTLSCSPISGHRSVSWYQQTPGQGLQFLFEYFSETQRNKGNFPGRFSGRQFSNSRSEMNVSTLELGDSALYLCASRSLGMNEQFFGPGTRLTVL.

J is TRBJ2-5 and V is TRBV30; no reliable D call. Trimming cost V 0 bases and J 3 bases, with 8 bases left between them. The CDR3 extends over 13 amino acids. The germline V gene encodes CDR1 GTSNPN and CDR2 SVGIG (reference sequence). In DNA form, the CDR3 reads TGTGCCTGGAGTGTAACCCCGAAAGAGACCCAGTACTTC. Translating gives CAWSVTPKETQYF.

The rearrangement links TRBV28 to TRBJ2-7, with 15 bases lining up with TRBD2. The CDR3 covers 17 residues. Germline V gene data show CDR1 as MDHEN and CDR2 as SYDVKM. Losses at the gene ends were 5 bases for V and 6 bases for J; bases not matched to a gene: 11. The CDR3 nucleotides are TGTGCCAGCAGTCCTAGCCTCGGACTAGCGGGAGGGGGCGAGCAGTACTTC. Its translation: CASSPSLGLAGGGEQYF.

The DNA of the CDR3 is TGCAGCGTCAGGGGACTAGCGGGAGGATCCTACGAGCAGTACTTC. This gives the protein CSVRGLAGGSYEQYF. The chain employs TRBV29-1 and TRBJ2-7, with 15 nucleotides matching TRBD2. The length of the CDR3 is 15 residues. V lost 6 bases, J lost 1 base, and 4 bases stayed unmatched. The V gene's germline CDR1 is SQVTM and CDR2 ANQGSEA.

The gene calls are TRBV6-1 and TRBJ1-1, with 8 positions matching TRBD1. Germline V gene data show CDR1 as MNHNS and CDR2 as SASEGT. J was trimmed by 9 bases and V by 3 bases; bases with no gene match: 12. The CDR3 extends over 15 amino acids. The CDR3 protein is CASSENRGTTRKAFF. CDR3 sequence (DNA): TGTGCCAGCAGTGAGAACAGGGGGACGACCCGGAAAGCTTTCTTT.

In nucleotides, the CDR3 is TGTGCCAGCAGCCCACAGGGTGGGGTGAACACTGAAGCTTTCTTT. This translates into CASSPQGGVNTEAFF. The chain recombines TRBV7-9 with TRBJ1-1; D perhaps matches TRBD1 (6 bases). V lost 5 bases and J lost 0, with 13 bases in between. The CDR3 is 15 amino acids. Germline V gene data show CDR1 as SEHNR and CDR2 as FQNEAQ (reference sequence).

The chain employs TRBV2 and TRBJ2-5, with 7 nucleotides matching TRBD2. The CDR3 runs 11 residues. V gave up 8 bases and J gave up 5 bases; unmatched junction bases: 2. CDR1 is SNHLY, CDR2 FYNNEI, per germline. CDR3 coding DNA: TGTGCCAGCCGGCGGGAGGAGACCCAGTACTTC. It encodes CASRREETQYF.

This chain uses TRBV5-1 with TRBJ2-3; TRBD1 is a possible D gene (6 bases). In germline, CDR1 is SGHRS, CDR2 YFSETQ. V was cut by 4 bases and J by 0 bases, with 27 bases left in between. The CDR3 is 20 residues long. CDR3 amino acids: CASSGNPRGTWSVSTDTQYF. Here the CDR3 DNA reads TGCGCCAGCAGCGGGAATCCCAGGGGCACTTGGAGCGTCAGCACAGATACGCAGTATTTT.

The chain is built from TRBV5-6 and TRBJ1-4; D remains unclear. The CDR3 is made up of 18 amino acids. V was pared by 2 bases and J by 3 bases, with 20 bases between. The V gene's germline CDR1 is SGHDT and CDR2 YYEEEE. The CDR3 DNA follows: TGTGCCAGCAGCTTATTTAGGAGTCACCTCAACCCTAATGAAAAACTGTTTTTT. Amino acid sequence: CASSLFRSHLNPNEKLFF.

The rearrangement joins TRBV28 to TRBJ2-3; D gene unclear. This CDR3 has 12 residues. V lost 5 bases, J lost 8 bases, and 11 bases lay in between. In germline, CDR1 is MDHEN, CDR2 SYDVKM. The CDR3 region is CASSPAGLTQYF. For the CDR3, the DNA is TGTGCCAGCAGTCCCGCCGGGCTTACGCAGTATTTT.

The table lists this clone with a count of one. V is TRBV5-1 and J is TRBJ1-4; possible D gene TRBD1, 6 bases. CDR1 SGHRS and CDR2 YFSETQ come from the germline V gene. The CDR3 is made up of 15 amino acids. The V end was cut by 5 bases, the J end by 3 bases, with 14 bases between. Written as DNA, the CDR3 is TGCGCCAGCAGATCTAATACAGGGTCTAATGAAAAACTGTTTTTT. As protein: CASRSNTGSNEKLFF.

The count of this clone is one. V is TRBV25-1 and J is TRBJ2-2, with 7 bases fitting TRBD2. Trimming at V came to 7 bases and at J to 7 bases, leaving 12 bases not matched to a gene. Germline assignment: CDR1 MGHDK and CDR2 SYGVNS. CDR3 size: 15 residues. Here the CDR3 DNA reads TGTGCCAGCAAGGAAACACTAGCGACGGGCGGGGAGCTGTTTTTT. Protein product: CASKETLATGGELFF.

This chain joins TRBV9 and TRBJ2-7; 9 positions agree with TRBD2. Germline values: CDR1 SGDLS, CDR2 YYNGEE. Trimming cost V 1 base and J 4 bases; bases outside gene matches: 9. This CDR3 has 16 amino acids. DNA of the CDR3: TGTGCCAGCAGCGTAAGTTTGGCTAGCGGGGCGTACGAGCAGTACTTC. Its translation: CASSVSLASGAYEQYF.

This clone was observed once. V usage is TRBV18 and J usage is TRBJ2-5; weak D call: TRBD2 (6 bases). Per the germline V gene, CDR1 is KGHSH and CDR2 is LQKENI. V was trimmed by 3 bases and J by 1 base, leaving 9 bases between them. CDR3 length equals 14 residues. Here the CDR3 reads CASSPREAQETQYF. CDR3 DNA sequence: TGTGCCAGCTCACCCAGGGAGGCCCAAGAGACCCAGTACTTC. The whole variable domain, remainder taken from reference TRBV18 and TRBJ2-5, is NAGVMQNPRHLVRRRGQEARLRCSPMKGHSHVYWYRQLPEEGLKFMVYLQKENIIDESGMPKERFSAEFPKEGPSILRIQQVVRGDSAAYFCASSPREAQETQYFGPGTRLLVL.

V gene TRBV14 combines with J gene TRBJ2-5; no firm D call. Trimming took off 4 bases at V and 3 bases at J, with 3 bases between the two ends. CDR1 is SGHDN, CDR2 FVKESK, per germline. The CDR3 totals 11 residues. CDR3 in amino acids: CASSPEETQYF. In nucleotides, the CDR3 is TGTGCCAGCAGCCCCGAAGAGACCCAGTACTTC.

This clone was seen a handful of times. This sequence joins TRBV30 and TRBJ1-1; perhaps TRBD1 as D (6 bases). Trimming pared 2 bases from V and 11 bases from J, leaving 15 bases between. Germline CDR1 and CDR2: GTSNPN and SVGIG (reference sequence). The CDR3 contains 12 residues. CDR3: CAWSLHTGSAFF. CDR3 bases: TGTGCCTGGAGTTTGCATACAGGGTCCGCTTTCTTT.

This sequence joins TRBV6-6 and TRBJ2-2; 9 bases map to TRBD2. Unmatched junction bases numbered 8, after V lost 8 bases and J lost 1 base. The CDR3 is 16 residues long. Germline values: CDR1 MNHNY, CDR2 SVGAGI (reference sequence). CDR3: CASGALAGLNTGELFF. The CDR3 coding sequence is TGTGCCAGCGGTGCCCTAGCGGGGTTGAACACCGGGGAGCTGTTTTTT.

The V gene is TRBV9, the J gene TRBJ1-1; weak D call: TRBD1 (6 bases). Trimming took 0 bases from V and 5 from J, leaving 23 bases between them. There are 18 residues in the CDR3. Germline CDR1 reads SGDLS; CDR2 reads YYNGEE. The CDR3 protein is CASSVGREQGGIVTEAFF. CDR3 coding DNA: TGTGCCAGCAGCGTAGGGAGGGAACAGGGTGGAATAGTTACTGAAGCTTTCTTT.

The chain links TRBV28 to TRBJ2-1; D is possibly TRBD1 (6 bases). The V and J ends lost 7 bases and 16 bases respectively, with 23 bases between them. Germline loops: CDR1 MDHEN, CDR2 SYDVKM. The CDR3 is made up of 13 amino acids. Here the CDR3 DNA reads TGTGCCAGCACGATGGACAGTCGATCGCGAGCCTTCTTC. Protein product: CASTMDSRSRAFF. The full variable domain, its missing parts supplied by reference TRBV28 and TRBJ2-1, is DVKVTQSSRYLVKRTGEKVFLECVQDMDHENMFWYRQDPGLGLRLIYFSYDVKMKEKGDIPEGYSVSREKKERFSLILESASTNQTSMYLCASTMDSRSRAFFGPGTRLTVL.